The present entry profiles one TCR beta chain with its context. This specimen belongs to a study of technical replicates of blood from several donors. Germline V gene data show CDR1 as SGHDT and CDR2 as YYEEEE. There are 16 residues in the CDR3. Trimming at V came to 1 base and at J to 0 bases, leaving 1 base not matched to a gene. Generated by immunoSEQ multiplex PCR, the TCRdb table keeps only in-frame clones and is missing some. The data show about 72,000 clones, with 92% seen just once and 0.42% held by the top ten. The specimen sequenced was T cells isolated from PBMCs. The receptor was isolated from a human donor in good health. The rearrangement joins TRBV5-6 to TRBJ2-1; 10 bases are a match to TRBD2. CDR3 in amino acids: CASSLLAGASYNEQFF. The CDR3 coding sequence is TGTGCCAGCAGCTTGCTAGCGGGGGCCTCCTACAATGAGCAGTTCTTC.